This T cell receptor beta chain derives from a study of shared clonotypes between healthy human individuals. As for the study in general: Donors had three CD4 naive, three CD4 memory, two CD8 naive and one CD8 memory plate apiece.

With regard to this clone: Its antigen remains unknown.

Study-level findings and limits: Lower generation probabilities were found for non-shared clonotypes than for those shared by all four donors.

Clones were sequenced by immunoSEQ multiplex PCR, and TCRdb holds only the in-frame ones, with some missing. The sample holds millions of clones, 85% to 95% seen once. V shed 3 bases and J 0 bases; nucleotides not matched to a gene: 0. Germline CDR1 and CDR2: SGHTA and FQGNSA. The CDR3 has 14 residues. All of the donors resided in Nashville, Tennessee, and each was a Caucasian adult. The chain couples TRBV7-2 to TRBJ2-5, with 8 bases matching TRBD2. Sequenced: naive CD4+ T cells sorted from blood. Noted subset: CD45RA+ positively selected. The receptor was isolated from a man in his late teens or twenties in good health. Here the CDR3 reads CASSFSGNQETQYF. The CDR3 bases are TGTGCCAGCAGCTTTAGCGGGAACCAAGAGACCCAGTACTTC.